The rows below give T cell receptor beta chains drawn from one sample of a study of T cells in severe cutaneous drug reactions. Using the multiplex PCR reads, TCRdb records one entry per CDR3 protein without DNA. In total, the table holds thousands of distinct CDR3 sequences. The sample consisted of cells from a skin blister. These receptors originate from a human donor with a severe cutaneous adverse drug reaction. CDR3s include the opening cysteine and the closing phenylalanine or tryptophan.

V gene,J gene,CDR3 protein
TRBV18,TRBJ2-5,CASSPPRETQYF
TRBV29-1,TRBJ2-7,CSVGSGLAGSYEQYF
TRBV6-5,TRBJ2-7,CASSGTAGLYEQYF
TRBV10-3,TRBJ2-5,CAISHFGERDYEETQYF
TRBV2,TRBJ2-2,CASSEGLWTNTGELFF
TRBV28,TRBJ2-7,CASSTTREQYF
TRBV29-1,TRBJ1-1,CSVIGTVNTEAFF
TRBV4-1,TRBJ2-1,CASSLPPGRTYNEQFF
TRBV2,TRBJ1-1,CASSEALPGMNTEAFF
TRBV27,TRBJ1-4,CASSLARAGNEKLFF
TRBV6-5,TRBJ1-2,CASTSIGFRGGNWWGYTF
TRBV7-3,TRBJ2-1,CASSSMGEHEQFF
TRBV3-1,TRBJ2-1,CASSQVAGWVGEQFF